The 20 T cell receptor beta chains in this list originate from one sample, sequenced in a study of blood T cell repertoires in COVID-19. Data came from immunoSEQ multiplex PCR; TCRdb stores just in-frame clones and leaves some out. Of under 200,000 clones in the sample, about 88% are singletons; the top ten hold 1.5% to 2%. Input material: peripheral blood. Receptor source: a man aged 18 to 29 with active or convalescent COVID-19.

The chain uses TRBV30 and TRBJ2-7, with 8 bases aligning to TRBD1. The J segment lost 2 bases and the V segment lost 2 bases, leaving 8 bases of the junction unmatched. The CDR3 runs to 15 residues. Germline loops: CDR1 GTSNPN, CDR2 SVGIG (reference sequence). CDR3 sequence: CAWSPRTGLTYEQYF. The CDR3 DNA sequence: TGTGCCTGGAGTCCTAGGACAGGGTTGACCTACGAGCAGTACTTC.

The chain joins TRBV28 to TRBJ1-2, with D possibly being TRBD1 (6 bases). This CDR3 has 16 residues. Germline-derived CDR1 and CDR2 are MDHEN and SYDVKM. The V end was cut by 6 bases, the J end by 3 bases, with 20 bases between. CDR3 protein: CASSPRGLAGYYGYTF. CDR3 nucleotide sequence: TGTGCCAGCAGCCCCAGGGGTTTGGCAGGGTACTATGGCTACACCTTC.

The V call is TRBV5-6, the J call TRBJ2-3; tentatively, D is TRBD1 (6 bases). The CDR3 has 17 residues. The V and J ends lost 1 base and 5 bases respectively, with 20 bases between them. Germline V gene lookup returns CDR1 SGHDT and CDR2 YYEEEE. The CDR3 sequence is CASSLPQGPRGGDTQYF. The DNA of the CDR3 is TGTGCCAGCAGCTTGCCGCAGGGGCCTCGCGGCGGAGATACGCAGTATTTT. Using reference TRBV5-6 and TRBJ2-3 for the parts outside the CDR3, the full variable domain is DAGVTQSPTHLIKTRGQQVTLRCSPKSGHDTVSWYQQALGQGPQFIFQYYEEEERQRGNFPDRFSGHQFPNYSSELNVNALLLGDSALYLCASSLPQGPRGGDTQYFGPGTRLTVL.

In its sample, this clone was seen once. The chain recombines TRBV27 with TRBJ2-2; 10 bases fit TRBD2. This CDR3 is 15 amino acids long. The V and J ends lost 6 bases and 4 bases, in that order; junction bases with no gene match: 5. Germline V CDR1 and CDR2: MNHEY, SMNVEV (reference sequence). In DNA, the CDR3 is TGTGCCAGCAGACTGCTAGCGGGAGTCACCGGGGAGCTGTTTTTT. Its translation: CASRLLAGVTGELFF.

With respect to this clone: The sample contains more than one DNA sequence encoding this CDR3. J is TRBJ1-1 and V is TRBV2, with 7 bases fitting TRBD1. Germline trimming cut 6 bases from V and 1 base from J; bases unmatched to any gene: 2. CDR3 length equals 13 residues. Germline V gene sequence: CDR1 SNHLY, CDR2 FYNNEI. The CDR3 DNA reads as TGTGCCAGCAGCGGGACAGCGAACACTGAAGCTTTCTTT. This translates into CASSGTANTEAFF.

The CDR3 loop reads CASSPSDRGGGYTF. In DNA form, the CDR3 reads TGTGCCAGCAGTCCGTCAGACAGGGGAGGGGGCTACACCTTC. The gene calls are TRBV6-5 and TRBJ1-2, with 8 bases matching TRBD1. Germline values: CDR1 MNHEY, CDR2 SVGAGI. V lost 5 bases, J lost 8 bases, and 10 bases stayed unmatched. CDR3 length: 14 residues.

The chain carries TRBV9 and TRBJ2-7, with a weak D call TRBD1 (6 bases). There are 15 residues in the CDR3. Germline V gene lookup returns CDR1 SGDLS and CDR2 YYNGEE. Trimming shortened V by 0 bases and J by 2 bases, and 12 bases separated the two germline ends. In nucleotides, the CDR3 is TGTGCCAGCAGCGTAGGGCCGGGACAAGCCTACGAGCAGTACTTC. Amino acids: CASSVGPGQAYEQYF.

The rearrangement uses TRBV30 and TRBJ1-2; possibly TRBD1 for D (6 bases). The CDR3 contains 13 residues. Between the trimmed V and J ends, which lost 2 bases and 4 bases, there was a span of 11 bases. Per germline, CDR1 GTSNPN and CDR2 SVGIG (reference sequence). The CDR3 protein is CAWSSSGVYGYTF. DNA of the CDR3: TGTGCCTGGAGTTCGTCAGGGGTCTATGGCTACACCTTC.

The chain combines TRBV7-8 with TRBJ2-2; D ambiguous. The germline V gene encodes CDR1 SGHVS and CDR2 FQNEAQ. The CDR3 consists of 15 residues. Trimming pared 4 bases from V and 5 bases from J, leaving 14 bases between. The CDR3 spells CASSSSIGRTGELFF. CDR3 in DNA: TGTGCCAGCAGCTCTAGTATAGGTCGGACCGGGGAGCTGTTTTTT. The entire variable domain, with the rest obtained from reference TRBV7-8 and TRBJ2-2, is as follows: GAGVSQSPRYKVAKRGQDVALRCDPISGHVSLFWYQQALGQGPEFLTYFQNEAQLDKSGLPSDRFFAERPEGSVSTLKIQRTQQEDSAVYLCASSSSIGRTGELFFGEGSRLTVL.

V gene TRBV2 combines with J gene TRBJ2-1, with D uncertain. The ends were cut back, 4 bases at V and 4 bases at J, with 11 bases in the middle. CDR3 length equals 14 residues. Germline CDR1 is SNHLY and CDR2 is FYNNEI. The chain's CDR3 is CASSGFERYNEQFF. The DNA of the CDR3 is TGTGCCAGCAGTGGGTTTGAACGGTACAATGAGCAGTTCTTC.

The chain recombines TRBV3-1 (or the pseudogene TRBV3-2) with TRBJ1-1; D call uncertain. The germline V gene has CDR1 LGHDT and CDR2 YNNKEL (reference sequence). The CDR3 loop spans 14 amino acids. V shed 2 bases and J shed 5 bases, with 12 bases lying between them. The CDR3 DNA reads TGTGCCAGCAGCCAATTTCAAGAGGGAACTGAAGCTTTCTTT. As protein: CASSQFQEGTEAFF.

This CDR3 reads CASSPPGRDEKLFF. The CDR3 DNA sequence: TGTGCCAGTAGTCCCCCGGGGAGGGATGAAAAACTGTTTTTT. This chain connects TRBV19 to TRBJ1-4; D is undetermined. Trimming pared 5 bases from V and 6 bases from J, leaving 13 bases between. Looked up from germline, CDR1 is LNHDA and CDR2 is SQIVND (reference sequence). This CDR3 comprises 14 residues.

The V and J genes are TRBV29-1 and TRBJ1-2; D possibly corresponds to TRBD1 (5 bases). Trimming took 3 bases from V and 8 from J, leaving 10 bases between them. The germline V gene encodes CDR1 SQVTM and CDR2 ANQGSEA. This CDR3 has 11 residues. CDR3 sequence: CSVDPRGGYTF. CDR3 nucleotides: TGCAGCGTTGATCCAAGGGGCGGCTACACCTTC.

V and J are TRBV12-3 or TRBV12-4 and TRBJ2-7, with 8 bases lining up with TRBD2. Germline trimming cut 8 bases from V and 6 bases from J; bases unmatched to any gene: 9. This CDR3 has 13 amino acids. The CDR3 loop is CASSPGRVREQYF. CDR3 nucleotide sequence: TGTGCCAGCTCCCCCGGGAGGGTACGCGAGCAGTACTTC.

This clone turned up a few times. This sequence joins TRBV7-9 and TRBJ2-3; TRBD2 might be the D (5 bases). The CDR3 runs 13 residues. CDR1 is SEHNR and CDR2 is FQNEAQ in the germline V gene (reference sequence). V was shortened by 4 bases and J by 5 bases, with 10 bases between the two germline ends. CDR3 loop: CASSSDAGDTQYF. CDR3 sequence (DNA): TGTGCCAGCAGCTCGGACGCGGGAGATACGCAGTATTTT.

The chain recombines TRBV18 with TRBJ1-1, with 9 bases matching TRBD1. The ends lost 1 base at V and 1 base at J; junction bases unmatched: 7. The CDR3 length is 17 residues. Per germline, CDR1 KGHSH and CDR2 LQKENI. This CDR3 is CASSPLPGQGPNTEAFF. In DNA, the CDR3 is TGTGCCAGCTCACCACTACCGGGACAGGGACCGAACACTGAAGCTTTCTTT. The variable domain in full, with the rest retrieved from reference TRBV18 and TRBJ1-1, is NAGVMQNPRHLVRRRGQEARLRCSPMKGHSHVYWYRQLPEEGLKFMVYLQKENIIDESGMPKERFSAEFPKEGPSILRIQQVVRGDSAAYFCASSPLPGQGPNTEAFFGQGTRLTVV.

The J gene is TRBJ2-7, the V gene TRBV5-1; 9 bases are shared with TRBD1. Germline values: CDR1 SGHRS, CDR2 YFSETQ. Losses at the gene ends were 4 bases for V and 12 bases for J; bases not matched to a gene: 11. This CDR3 has 13 amino acids. DNA for the CDR3: TGCGCCAGCAGCCTCGGAGCGGACAGGGGACCGTACTTC. It is translated as CASSLGADRGPYF.

This rearrangement joins TRBV19 to TRBJ1-1; 10 bases match TRBD1. Germline CDR1 and CDR2: LNHDA and SQIVND (reference sequence). The CDR3 runs 15 residues. Trimming removed 7 bases from V and 4 bases from J; junction bases left unmatched: 9. The CDR3 loop is CASIRTGGMGTEAFF. The CDR3 nucleotides read TGTGCCAGTATTCGGACAGGGGGTATGGGCACTGAAGCTTTCTTT.

This clone was observed a handful of times. The chain carries TRBV24-1 and TRBJ2-2, with D perhaps matching TRBD2 (6 bases). The germline gives CDR1 KGHDR, CDR2 SFDVKD. The CDR3 has 14 amino acids. V lost 4 bases and J 7 bases, leaving 12 bases between the germline ends. Here the CDR3 DNA reads TGTGCCACCAGTGACGGGGGTGATCTCGGGGAGCTGTTTTTT. Its translation: CATSDGGDLGELFF.

The chain couples TRBV4-3 to TRBJ2-1; TRBD2 might be the D (6 bases). Trimming took off 4 bases at V and 7 bases at J, with 20 bases between the two ends. The CDR3 is 16 amino acids. The germline V gene has CDR1 LGHNA and CDR2 YSLEER. The CDR3 DNA follows: TGCGCCAGCAGCCCCACGGTTGGCGGGATAGGAAATGAGCAGTTCTTC. Residues: CASSPTVGGIGNEQFF.